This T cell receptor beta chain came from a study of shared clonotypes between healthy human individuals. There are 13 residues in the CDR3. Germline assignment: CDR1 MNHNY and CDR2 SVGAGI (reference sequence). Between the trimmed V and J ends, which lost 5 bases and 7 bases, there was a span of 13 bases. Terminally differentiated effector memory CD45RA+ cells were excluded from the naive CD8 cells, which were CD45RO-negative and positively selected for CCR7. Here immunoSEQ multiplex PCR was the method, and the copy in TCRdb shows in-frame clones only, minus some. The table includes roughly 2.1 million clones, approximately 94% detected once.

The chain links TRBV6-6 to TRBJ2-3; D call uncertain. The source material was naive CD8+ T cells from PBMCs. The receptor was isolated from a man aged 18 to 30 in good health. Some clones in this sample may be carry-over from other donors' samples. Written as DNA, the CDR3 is TGTGCCAGCAGTCCCGATTTGGCGAATACGCAGTATTTT. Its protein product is CASSPDLANTQYF.